This T cell receptor (beta chain) came from a study of blood T cell repertoires in COVID-19. The authors' processing: Amplification from reference gene primers served as the basis for estimated nucleated cell counts. Sequenced by immunoSEQ multiplex PCR; TCRdb stores in-frame clones only, minus some. V and J calls and clone size are given by that table; D and trimming were obtained from the DNA. The sample lists approximately 240,000 clones; roughly 82% were seen once. V lost 6 bases to trimming and J lost 3 bases, with 14 bases between them. Germline V gene sequence: CDR1 SEHNR, CDR2 FQNEAQ (reference sequence). This CDR3 is 15 amino acids long.

Sequencing was done on a sample of peripheral blood. The TCR sequence derives from a woman aged 40-49 years who had recovered from COVID-19. V is TRBV7-9 and J is TRBJ2-2, with D uncertain. This chain's CDR3 is CASSTMGTYTGELFF. In DNA form, the CDR3 reads TGTGCCAGCAGTACAATGGGCACGTACACCGGGGAGCTGTTTTTT.